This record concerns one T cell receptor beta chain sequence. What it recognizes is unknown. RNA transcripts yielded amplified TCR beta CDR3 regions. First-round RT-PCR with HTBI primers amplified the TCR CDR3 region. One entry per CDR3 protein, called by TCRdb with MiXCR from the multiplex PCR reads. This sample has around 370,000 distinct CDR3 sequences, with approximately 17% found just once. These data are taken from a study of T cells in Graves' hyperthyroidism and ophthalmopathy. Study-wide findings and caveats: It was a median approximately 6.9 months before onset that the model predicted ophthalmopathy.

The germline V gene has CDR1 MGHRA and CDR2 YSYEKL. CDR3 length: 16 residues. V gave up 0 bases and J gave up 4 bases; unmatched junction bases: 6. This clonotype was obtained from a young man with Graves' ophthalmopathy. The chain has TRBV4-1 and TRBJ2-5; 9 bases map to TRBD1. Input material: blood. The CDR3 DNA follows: TGCGCCAGCAGCCAAGACCACAGGGGGCCAGGAGAGACCCAGTACTTC. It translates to CASSQDHRGPGETQYF.